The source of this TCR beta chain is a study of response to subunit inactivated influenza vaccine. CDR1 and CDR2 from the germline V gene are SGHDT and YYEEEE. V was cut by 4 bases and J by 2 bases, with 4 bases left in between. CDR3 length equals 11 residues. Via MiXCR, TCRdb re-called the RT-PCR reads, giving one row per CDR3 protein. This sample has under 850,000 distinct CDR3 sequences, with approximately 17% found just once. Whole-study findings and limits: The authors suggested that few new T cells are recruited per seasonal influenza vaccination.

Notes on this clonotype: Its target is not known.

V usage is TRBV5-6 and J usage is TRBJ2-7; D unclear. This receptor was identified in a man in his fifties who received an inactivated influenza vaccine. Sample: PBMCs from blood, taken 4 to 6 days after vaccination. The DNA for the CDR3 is TGTGCCAGCAGCAAAACCTACGAGCAGTACTTC. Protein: CASSKTYEQYF. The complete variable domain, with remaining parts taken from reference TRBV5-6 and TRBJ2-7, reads DAGVTQSPTHLIKTRGQQVTLRCSPKSGHDTVSWYQQALGQGPQFIFQYYEEEERQRGNFPDRFSGHQFPNYSSELNVNALLLGDSALYLCASSKTYEQYFGPGTRLTVT.